This T cell receptor (beta chain) was sequenced during a study of cytomegalovirus exposure and HLA in healthy donors. General study points: The authors judged a highly shared variant cluster likely a sequencing artifact.

This clone was seen a few times. Its antigen is still unknown. The CDR3 consists of 16 residues. Germline loops: CDR1 MNHNY, CDR2 SVGAGI (reference sequence). V lost 6 bases, J lost 5 bases, and 15 bases stayed unmatched. 60 Vbeta and 13 Jbeta primers were used in PCR. Libraries were prepared by immunoSEQ multiplex PCR; TCRdb keeps only in-frame clonotypes and omits some of them. The sample lists about 150,000 clones, around three quarters occurring once. The clonotype was recovered from a male donor in good health and CMV-seronegative. The genes are TRBV6-6 and TRBJ2-5; 7 nucleotides match TRBD2. Sequenced input: PBMCs. The CDR3 loop is CASSPGFLRGGETQYF. CDR3 bases: TGTGCCAGCAGCCCGGGGTTTTTGAGGGGAGGGGAGACCCAGTACTTC.